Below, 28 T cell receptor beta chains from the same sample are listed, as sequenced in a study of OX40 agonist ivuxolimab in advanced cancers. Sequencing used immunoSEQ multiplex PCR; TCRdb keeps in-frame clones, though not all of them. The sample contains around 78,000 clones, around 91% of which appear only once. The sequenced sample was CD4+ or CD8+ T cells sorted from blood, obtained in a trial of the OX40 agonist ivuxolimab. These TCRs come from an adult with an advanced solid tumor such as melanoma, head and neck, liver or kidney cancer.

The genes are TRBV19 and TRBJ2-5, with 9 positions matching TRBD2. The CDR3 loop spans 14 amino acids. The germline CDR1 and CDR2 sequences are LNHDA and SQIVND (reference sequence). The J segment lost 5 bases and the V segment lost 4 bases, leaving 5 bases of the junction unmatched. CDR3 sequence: CASSTSGRRETQYF. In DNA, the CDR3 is TGTGCCAGTAGTACCAGCGGGAGGAGGGAGACCCAGTACTTC.

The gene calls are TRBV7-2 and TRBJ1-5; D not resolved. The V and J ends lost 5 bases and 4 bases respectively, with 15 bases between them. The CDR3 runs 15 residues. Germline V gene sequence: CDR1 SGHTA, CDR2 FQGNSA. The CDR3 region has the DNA TGTGCCAGCAGCCTTTCGGGGTTAGGGAATCAGCCCCAGCATTTT. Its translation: CASSLSGLGNQPQHF.

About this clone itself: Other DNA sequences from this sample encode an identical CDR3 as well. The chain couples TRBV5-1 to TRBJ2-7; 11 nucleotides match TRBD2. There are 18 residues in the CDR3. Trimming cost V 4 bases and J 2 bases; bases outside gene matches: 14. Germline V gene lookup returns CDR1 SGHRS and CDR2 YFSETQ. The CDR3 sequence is CASSPGRLAGGSPYEQYF. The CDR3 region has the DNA TGCGCCAGCAGCCCGGGTCGTCTAGCGGGAGGTTCCCCCTACGAGCAGTACTTC.

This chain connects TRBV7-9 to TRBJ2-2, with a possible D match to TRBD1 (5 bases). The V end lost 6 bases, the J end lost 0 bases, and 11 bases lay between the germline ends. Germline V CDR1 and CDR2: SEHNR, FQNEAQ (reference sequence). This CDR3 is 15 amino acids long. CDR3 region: CASRLRETNTGELFF. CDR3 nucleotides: TGTGCCAGCAGACTCAGGGAAACGAACACCGGGGAGCTGTTTTTT. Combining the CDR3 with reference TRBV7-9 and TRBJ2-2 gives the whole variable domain DTGVSQNPRHKITKRGQNVTFRCDPISEHNRLYWYRQTLGQGPEFLTYFQNEAQLEKSRLLSDRFSAERPKGSFSTLEIQRTEQGDSAMYLCASRLRETNTGELFFGEGSRLTVL.

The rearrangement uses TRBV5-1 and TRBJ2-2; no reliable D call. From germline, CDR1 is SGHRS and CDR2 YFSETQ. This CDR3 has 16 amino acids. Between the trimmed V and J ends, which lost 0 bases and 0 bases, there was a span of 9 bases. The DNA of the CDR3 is TGCGCCAGCAGCTTGGGGGTCCGGGCGAACACCGGGGAGCTGTTTTTT. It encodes CASSLGVRANTGELFF.

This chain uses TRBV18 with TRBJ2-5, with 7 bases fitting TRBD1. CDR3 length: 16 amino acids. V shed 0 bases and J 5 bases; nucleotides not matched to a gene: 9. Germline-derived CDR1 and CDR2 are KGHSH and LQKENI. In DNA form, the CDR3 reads TGTGCCAGCTCACCACCAGGGGGCCCGTTAGGGGAGACCCAGTACTTC. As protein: CASSPPGGPLGETQYF.

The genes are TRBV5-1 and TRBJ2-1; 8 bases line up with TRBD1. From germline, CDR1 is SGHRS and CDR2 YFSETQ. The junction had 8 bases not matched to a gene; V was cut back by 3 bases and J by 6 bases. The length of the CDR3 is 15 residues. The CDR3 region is CASSSGQATGNEQFF. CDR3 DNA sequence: TGCGCCAGCAGCTCGGGACAGGCCACTGGCAATGAGCAGTTCTTC.

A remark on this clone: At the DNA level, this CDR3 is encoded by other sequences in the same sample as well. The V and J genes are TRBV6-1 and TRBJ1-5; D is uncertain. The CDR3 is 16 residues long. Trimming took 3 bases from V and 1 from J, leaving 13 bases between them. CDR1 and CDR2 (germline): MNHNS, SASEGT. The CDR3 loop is CASSELPPGSNQPQHF. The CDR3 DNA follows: TGTGCCAGCAGTGAGTTGCCCCCCGGGAGCAATCAGCCCCAGCATTTT.

CDR3 sequence: CASSSGTYTGELFF. As DNA, the CDR3 is TGTGCCAGCAGCTCCGGGACCTACACCGGGGAGCTGTTTTTT. The V gene is TRBV27, the J gene TRBJ2-2; TRBD1 or TRBD2 may be the D gene (5 bases each). This CDR3 has 14 amino acids. The germline V and J ends were trimmed by 6 bases and 3 bases, with 11 bases remaining between them. Looked up from germline, CDR1 is MNHEY and CDR2 is SMNVEV (reference sequence).

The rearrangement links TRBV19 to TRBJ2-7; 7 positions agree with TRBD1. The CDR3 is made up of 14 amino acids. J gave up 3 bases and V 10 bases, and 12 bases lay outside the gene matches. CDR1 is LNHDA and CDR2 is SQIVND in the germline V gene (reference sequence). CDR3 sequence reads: CATARTGQSYEQYF. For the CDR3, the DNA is TGTGCCACCGCAAGAACGGGACAGAGCTACGAGCAGTACTTC.

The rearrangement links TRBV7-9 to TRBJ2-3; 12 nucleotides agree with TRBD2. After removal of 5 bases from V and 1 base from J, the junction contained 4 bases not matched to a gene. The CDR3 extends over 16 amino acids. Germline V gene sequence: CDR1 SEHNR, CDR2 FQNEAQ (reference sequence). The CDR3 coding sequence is TGTGCCAGCAGCGAGGGACTAGCGGGCCGCACAGATACGCAGTATTTT. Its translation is CASSEGLAGRTDTQYF. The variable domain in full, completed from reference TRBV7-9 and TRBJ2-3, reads DTGVSQNPRHKITKRGQNVTFRCDPISEHNRLYWYRQTLGQGPEFLTYFQNEAQLEKSRLLSDRFSAERPKGSFSTLEIQRTEQGDSAMYLCASSEGLAGRTDTQYFGPGTRLTVL.

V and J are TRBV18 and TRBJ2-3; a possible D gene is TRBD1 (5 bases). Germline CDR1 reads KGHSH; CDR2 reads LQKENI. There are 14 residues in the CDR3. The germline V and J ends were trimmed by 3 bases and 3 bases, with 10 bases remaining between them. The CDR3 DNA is TGTGCCAGCTCACCGAACAGACAGACAGATACGCAGTATTTT. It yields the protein CASSPNRQTDTQYF.

CDR3 sequence reads: CASSLSAGENSPLHF. The CDR3 nucleotides read TGTGCCAGCAGCTTATCAGCAGGGGAGAATTCACCCCTCCACTTT. The rearrangement joins TRBV7-3 to TRBJ1-6, with D perhaps matching TRBD1 (6 bases). V was clipped by 2 bases and J by 7 bases, with 12 bases between them. Germline lookup yields CDR1 SGHTA and CDR2 FQGTGA. CDR3 size: 15 residues.

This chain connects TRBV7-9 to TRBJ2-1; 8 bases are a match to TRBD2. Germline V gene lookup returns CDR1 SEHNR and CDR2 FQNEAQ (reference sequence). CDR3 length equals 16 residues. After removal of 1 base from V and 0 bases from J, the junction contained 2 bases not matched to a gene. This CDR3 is CASSLGGGISYNEQFF. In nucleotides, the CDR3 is TGTGCCAGCAGCTTAGGCGGGGGGATCTCCTACAATGAGCAGTTCTTC.

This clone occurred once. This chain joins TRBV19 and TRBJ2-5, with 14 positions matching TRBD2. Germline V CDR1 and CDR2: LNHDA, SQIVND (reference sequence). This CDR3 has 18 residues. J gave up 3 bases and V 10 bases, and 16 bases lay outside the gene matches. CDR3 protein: CATQREMTSGGDKETQYF. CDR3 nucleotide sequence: TGTGCCACCCAACGAGAAATGACTAGCGGGGGGGACAAAGAGACCCAGTACTTC.

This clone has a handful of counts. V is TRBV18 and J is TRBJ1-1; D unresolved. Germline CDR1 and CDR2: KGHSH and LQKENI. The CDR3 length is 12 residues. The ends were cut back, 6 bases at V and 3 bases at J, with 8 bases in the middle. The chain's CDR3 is CASSPRDTEAFF. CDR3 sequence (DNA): TGTGCCAGCTCCCCCCGGGACACTGAAGCTTTCTTT. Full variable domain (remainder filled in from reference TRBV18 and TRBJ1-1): NAGVMQNPRHLVRRRGQEARLRCSPMKGHSHVYWYRQLPEEGLKFMVYLQKENIIDESGMPKERFSAEFPKEGPSILRIQQVVRGDSAAYFCASSPRDTEAFFGQGTRLTVV.

In DNA form, the CDR3 reads TGTGCCAGCAGTGTAGGGGGGGCGTACCAAGAGACCCAGTACTTC. Its protein is CASSVGGAYQETQYF. J is TRBJ2-5 and V is TRBV2; a possible D gene is TRBD2 (7 bases). Germline CDR1 SNHLY, CDR2 FYNNEI. Trimming left V 4 bases short and J 0 bases short, with 12 bases between. The CDR3 consists of 15 residues.

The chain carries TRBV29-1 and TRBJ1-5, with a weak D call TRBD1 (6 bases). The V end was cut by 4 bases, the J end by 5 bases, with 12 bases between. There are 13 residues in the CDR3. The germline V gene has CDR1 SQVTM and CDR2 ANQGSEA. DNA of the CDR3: TGCAGCGTTGGATGGGACATAGATCAGCCCCAGCATTTT. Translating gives CSVGWDIDQPQHF. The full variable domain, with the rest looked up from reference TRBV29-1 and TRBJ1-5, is SAVISQKPSRDICQRGTSLTIQCQVDSQVTMMFWYRQQPGQSLTLIATANQGSEATYESGFVIDKFPISRPNLTFSTLTVSNMSPEDSSIYLCSVGWDIDQPQHFGDGTRLSIL.

The CDR3 DNA reads TGTGCCAGCAGCTTGACAGGGGAGAATGAGCAGTTCTTC. This sequence encodes CASSLTGENEQFF. J is TRBJ2-1 and V is TRBV7-9, with 8 bases matching TRBD1. Germline values: CDR1 SEHNR, CDR2 FQNEAQ (reference sequence). The junction had 2 bases not matched to a gene; V was cut back by 3 bases and J by 7 bases. The CDR3 contains 13 residues.

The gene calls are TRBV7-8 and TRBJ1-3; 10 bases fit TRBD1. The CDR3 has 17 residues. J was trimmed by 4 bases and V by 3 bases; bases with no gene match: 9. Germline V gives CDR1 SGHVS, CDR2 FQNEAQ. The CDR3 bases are TGTGCCAGCAGCTTTGGGACAGGGGCTCTCCGCGGAAACACCATATATTTT. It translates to CASSFGTGALRGNTIYF.

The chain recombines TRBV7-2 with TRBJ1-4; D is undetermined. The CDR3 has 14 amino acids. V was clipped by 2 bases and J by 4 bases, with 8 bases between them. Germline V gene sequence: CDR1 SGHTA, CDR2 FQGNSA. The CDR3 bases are TGTGCCAGCAGCTTAACGCAGGTTAATGAAAAACTGTTTTTT. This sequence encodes CASSLTQVNEKLFF.

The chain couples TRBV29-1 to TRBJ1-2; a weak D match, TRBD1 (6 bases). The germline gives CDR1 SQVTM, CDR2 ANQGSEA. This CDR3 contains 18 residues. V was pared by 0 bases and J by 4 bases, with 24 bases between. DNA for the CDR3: TGCAGCGTTGAAGATCGGGGGCTTTCGCGGCAGCCGATCTATGGCTACACCTTC. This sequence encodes CSVEDRGLSRQPIYGYTF.

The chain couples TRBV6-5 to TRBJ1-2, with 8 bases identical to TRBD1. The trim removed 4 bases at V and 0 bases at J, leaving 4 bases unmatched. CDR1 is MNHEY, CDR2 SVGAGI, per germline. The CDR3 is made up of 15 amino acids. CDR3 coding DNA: TGTGCCAGCAGTTCAGGGGGCCGGGCTAACTATGGCTACACCTTC. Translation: CASSSGGRANYGYTF.

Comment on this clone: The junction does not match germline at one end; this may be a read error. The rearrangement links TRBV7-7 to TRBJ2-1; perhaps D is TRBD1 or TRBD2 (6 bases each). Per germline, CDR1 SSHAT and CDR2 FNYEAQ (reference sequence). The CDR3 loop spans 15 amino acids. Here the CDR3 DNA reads TGTGCTAGCAGCTCCTCTAGGGGGACTGGGGATGAGCAGTTCTTC. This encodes CASSSSRGTGDEQFF. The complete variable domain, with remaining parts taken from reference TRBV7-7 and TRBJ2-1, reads GAGVSQSPRYKVTKRGQDVTLRCDPISSHATLYWYQQALGQGPEFLTYFNYEAQPDKSGLPSDRFSAERPEGSISTLTIQRTEQRDSAMYRCASSSSRGTGDEQFFGPGTRLTVL.

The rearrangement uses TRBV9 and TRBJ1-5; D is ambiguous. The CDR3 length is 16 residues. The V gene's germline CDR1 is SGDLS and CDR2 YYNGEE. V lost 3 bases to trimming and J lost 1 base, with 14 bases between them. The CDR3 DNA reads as TGTGCCAGCAGCGGAGGACCGCCCCAAAGCAATCAGCCCCAGCATTTT. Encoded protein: CASSGGPPQSNQPQHF.

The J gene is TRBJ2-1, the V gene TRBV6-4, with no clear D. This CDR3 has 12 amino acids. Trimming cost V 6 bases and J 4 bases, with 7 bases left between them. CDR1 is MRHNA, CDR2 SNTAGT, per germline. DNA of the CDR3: TGTGCCAGCAGGAAGAAGTACAATGAGCAGTTCTTC. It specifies CASRKKYNEQFF.

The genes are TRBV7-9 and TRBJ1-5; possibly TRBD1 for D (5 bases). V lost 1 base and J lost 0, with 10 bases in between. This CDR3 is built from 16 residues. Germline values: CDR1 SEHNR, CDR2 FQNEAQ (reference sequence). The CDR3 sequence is CASSLGVGTSNQPQHF. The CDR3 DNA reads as TGTGCCAGCAGCTTAGGAGTGGGGACTAGCAATCAGCCCCAGCATTTT.

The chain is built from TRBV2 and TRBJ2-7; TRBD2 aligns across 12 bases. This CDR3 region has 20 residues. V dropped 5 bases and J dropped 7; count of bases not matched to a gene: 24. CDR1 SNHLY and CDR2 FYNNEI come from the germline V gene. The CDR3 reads CASSKVPTSGRSGLSWEQYF. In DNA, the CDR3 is TGTGCCAGCAGTAAGGTCCCGACTAGCGGGAGAAGTGGGTTGTCGTGGGAGCAGTACTTC.